The 32 T cell receptor beta chains reported below all come from one sample, sequenced in a study of blood T cell repertoires in COVID-19. The table came from immunoSEQ multiplex PCR; TCRdb's copy has only in-frame clones and leaves some out. Of under 250,000 clones listed, around 86% were seen once; the top ten hold roughly 2%. Material for sequencing was peripheral blood. Receptors originate from a man younger than 40 who had recovered from COVID-19.

The chain carries TRBV7-3 and TRBJ2-3, with a possible D match to TRBD2 (6 bases). CDR1 is SGHTA and CDR2 is FQGTGA in the germline V gene. This CDR3 is 16 amino acids long. The V end lost 2 bases, the J end lost 2 bases, and 14 bases lay between the germline ends. The chain's CDR3 is CASSLGAGPDTDTQYF. In DNA form, the CDR3 reads TGTGCCAGCAGCTTAGGGGCGGGACCGGACACAGATACGCAGTATTTT.

Only a few counts were recorded for this clone. The gene calls are TRBV6-2 or TRBV6-3 and TRBJ2-7; TRBD1 matches 9 bases. J gave up 5 bases and V 4 bases, and 9 bases lay outside the gene matches. The CDR3 has 15 residues. The germline V gene has CDR1 MNHEY and CDR2 SVGEGT. The CDR3 bases are TGTGCCAGCAGTTCTCCGGGACAGGGTATGGACGAGCAGTACTTC. Its translation is CASSSPGQGMDEQYF.

This clone was seen a single time. The genes are TRBV7-3 and TRBJ2-2, with 9 bases aligning to TRBD2. Germline CDR1 is SGHTA and CDR2 is FQGTGA. Trimming cost V 1 base and J 4 bases; bases outside gene matches: 7. The CDR3 loop spans 17 amino acids. CDR3 region: CASSLSKTSGGTGELFF. As DNA, the CDR3 is TGTGCCAGCAGCTTAAGTAAGACTAGCGGTGGCACCGGGGAGCTGTTTTTT.

This chain uses TRBV7-2 with TRBJ2-7; 7 bases line up with TRBD1. Trimming took 5 bases from V and 1 from J; bases not matched to a gene: 5. CDR1 and CDR2 from the germline V gene are SGHTA and FQGNSA. This CDR3 contains 14 residues. This CDR3 reads CASSLGGQSYEQYF. In DNA, the CDR3 is TGTGCCAGCAGCCTTGGGGGACAGTCCTACGAGCAGTACTTC.

The chain joins TRBV7-9 to TRBJ2-2; 14 bases agree with TRBD2. V trimming: 5 bases; J trimming: 6 bases; junction bases outside the gene matches: 8. Germline assignment: CDR1 SEHNR and CDR2 FQNEAQ (reference sequence). This CDR3 has 17 amino acids. The CDR3 nucleotides are TGTGCCAGCAGCCTTCCGACTAGCGGGGGGGCCCCCGGGGAGCTGTTTTTT. This translates into CASSLPTSGGAPGELFF.

The chain has TRBV7-9 and TRBJ1-2, with a tentative D call TRBD1 (5 bases). V shed 2 bases and J shed 12 bases, with 10 bases lying between them. The CDR3 contains 11 residues. From germline, CDR1 is SEHNR and CDR2 FQNEAQ (reference sequence). The CDR3 sequence is CASSLSGAHTF. For the CDR3, the DNA is TGTGCCAGCAGCTTATCTGGGGCTCACACCTTC.

This chain links TRBV19 with TRBJ2-1; 12 bases match TRBD2. Germline V gene data show CDR1 as LNHDA and CDR2 as SQIVND (reference sequence). This CDR3 spans 16 amino acids. Losses at the gene ends were 3 bases for V and 6 bases for J; bases not matched to a gene: 6. The CDR3 DNA follows: TGTGCCAGTAGTATCCCCCTAGCGGGGGGGTTCAATGAGCAGTTCTTC. Protein product: CASSIPLAGGFNEQFF.

This chain connects TRBV19 to TRBJ2-7, with 10 positions matching TRBD1. Germline V gives CDR1 LNHDA, CDR2 SQIVND (reference sequence). This CDR3 spans 15 amino acids. V shed 6 bases, J shed 4 bases, and the junction held 9 bases outside the gene matches. The CDR3 DNA follows: TGTGCCAGTAGGTTATCCGGGACAGGGGCATACGAGCAGTACTTC. This sequence encodes CASRLSGTGAYEQYF.

This clone was recorded a few times. CDR3 loop: CASRRGNMNTEAFF. CDR3 bases: TGTGCCAGCCGAAGGGGCAACATGAACACTGAAGCTTTCTTT. The chain uses TRBV6-6 and TRBJ1-1, with D possibly being TRBD1 (5 bases). The CDR3 sequence is 14 residues long. CDR1 and CDR2 (germline): MNHNY, SVGAGI (reference sequence). Deletions cut 8 bases from V and 0 bases from J, with 13 bases between.

This chain links TRBV4-1 with TRBJ1-1; a possible D gene is TRBD1 (5 bases). CDR1 and CDR2 (germline): MGHRA, YSYEKL. CDR3 length: 16 amino acids. The V end was cut by 6 bases, the J end by 0 bases, with 17 bases between. CDR3 sequence reads: CASSLRAGEVNTEAFF. CDR3 DNA: TGCGCCAGCAGTCTCCGCGCGGGGGAAGTGAACACTGAAGCTTTCTTT.

J is TRBJ1-2 and V is TRBV28; D may be TRBD1 (5 bases). From germline, CDR1 is MDHEN and CDR2 SYDVKM. Trimming shortened V by 3 bases and J by 1 base, and 9 bases separated the two germline ends. This CDR3 is 14 amino acids long. CDR3 protein: CASSLGLGNYGYTF. CDR3 bases: TGTGCCAGCAGTTTGGGACTCGGTAACTATGGCTACACCTTC.

The chain recombines TRBV28 with TRBJ1-6; 7 positions match TRBD1. Germline CDR1 reads MDHEN; CDR2 reads SYDVKM. This CDR3 comprises 15 residues. Trimming took 2 bases from V and 11 from J; bases not matched to a gene: 9. The CDR3 loop reads CASSLPTGTVAPLHF. The CDR3 nucleotides read TGTGCCAGCAGTTTACCGACAGGGACGGTAGCACCCCTCCACTTT.

This clone was counted a few times. The same CDR3 arises from other DNA sequences in this sample as well. The rearrangement links TRBV6-6 to TRBJ1-5; D is undetermined. There are 14 residues in the CDR3. Germline CDR1 MNHNY, CDR2 SVGAGI (reference sequence). Trimming removed 0 bases at V and 2 bases at J, with 5 bases between. For the CDR3, the DNA is TGTGCCAGCAGTTACTCTGGAGGCAATCAGCCCCAGCATTTT. It specifies CASSYSGGNQPQHF.

The V call is TRBV15, the J call TRBJ2-1; 7 bases are shared with TRBD2. Germline V gene lookup returns CDR1 LNHNV and CDR2 YYDKDF (reference sequence). This CDR3 comprises 13 residues. V was pared by 0 bases and J by 15 bases, with 8 bases of the junction left unmatched. CDR3 sequence reads: CATSRDISGRRFF. The CDR3 DNA sequence: TGTGCCACCAGCAGAGATATTAGCGGGCGGCGGTTCTTC.

A single count supports this clone. V is TRBV5-6 and J is TRBJ2-6; D may be TRBD1 (6 bases). The V end lost 3 bases, the J end lost 1 base, and 8 bases lay between the germline ends. CDR1 is SGHDT and CDR2 is YYEEEE in the germline V gene. CDR3 length: 15 amino acids. CDR3 sequence (DNA): TGTGCCAGCAGCTCACAGGGTTCTGGGGCCAACGTCCTGACTTTC. This encodes CASSSQGSGANVLTF.

The chain carries TRBV18 and TRBJ1-1; D perhaps matches TRBD1 (6 bases). V dropped 2 bases and J dropped 2 bases, with 9 bases sitting between them. Germline V gene data show CDR1 as KGHSH and CDR2 as LQKENI. The CDR3 runs 14 residues. The CDR3 DNA is TGTGCCAGCTCACCAATGACAGGAAACACTGAAGCTTTCTTT. Its protein product is CASSPMTGNTEAFF.

CDR3 coding DNA: TGCGCCAGCAGCCCCAGGGTGCGGGGCGGGGGCACGAACACCGGGGAGCTGTTTTTT. It yields the protein CASSPRVRGGGTNTGELFF. The rearrangement joins TRBV5-1 to TRBJ2-2; perhaps TRBD2 as D (7 bases). CDR1 SGHRS and CDR2 YFSETQ come from the germline V gene. V was trimmed by 4 bases and J by 0 bases, leaving 22 bases between them. The CDR3 sequence is 19 residues long.

The chain is built from TRBV10-3 and TRBJ1-5, with TRBD1 matching over 8 bases. J lost 7 bases, V lost 3 bases, and 5 bases had no gene match. The CDR3 has 14 amino acids. Germline V lookup: CDR1 ENHRY, CDR2 SYGVKD. CDR3 in amino acids: CAISDRGRWQPQHF. CDR3 in DNA: TGTGCCATCAGTGACAGGGGGCGATGGCAGCCCCAGCATTTT.

CDR3 sequence: CASSSESYGYTF. The DNA of the CDR3 is TGTGCCAGCAGCTCGGAGAGCTATGGCTACACCTTC. V is TRBV7-9 and J is TRBJ1-2; D gene unclear. Deletions cut 4 bases from V and 4 bases from J, with 7 bases between. The CDR3 contains 12 residues. Germline CDR1 and CDR2: SEHNR and FQNEAQ (reference sequence).

The chain joins TRBV6-5 to TRBJ1-1; a possible D gene is TRBD1 (5 bases). The CDR3 extends over 15 amino acids. Trimming left V 7 bases short and J 1 base short, with 16 bases between. Germline assignment: CDR1 MNHEY and CDR2 SVGAGI. The CDR3, as DNA: TGTGCCAGCATGCGGGGCTCTACATCGAACACTGAAGCTTTCTTT. It yields the protein CASMRGSTSNTEAFF.

V usage is TRBV19 and J usage is TRBJ2-2; 11 nucleotides match TRBD2. The CDR3 has 17 amino acids. V gave up 5 bases and J gave up 3 bases; unmatched junction bases: 8. Germline V lookup: CDR1 LNHDA, CDR2 SQIVND (reference sequence). The CDR3 protein is CASSWASGGIDTGELFF. CDR3 DNA: TGTGCCAGTAGTTGGGCTAGCGGGGGGATAGACACCGGGGAGCTGTTTTTT.

The chain carries TRBV5-4 and TRBJ1-4, with a possible D match to TRBD1 (6 bases). CDR1 is SGHNT, CDR2 YYREEE, per germline (reference sequence). The CDR3 spans 13 residues. Trimming left V 0 bases short and J 8 bases short, with 8 bases between. CDR3 sequence reads: CASSLAGDEKLFF. Here the CDR3 DNA reads TGTGCCAGCAGCTTGGCAGGGGACGAAAAACTGTTTTTT.

This chain uses TRBV7-9 with TRBJ2-1; the D gene is possibly TRBD2 (6 bases). Trimming pared 7 bases from V and 7 bases from J, leaving 23 bases between. The CDR3 consists of 16 residues. The germline gives CDR1 SEHNR, CDR2 FQNEAQ (reference sequence). CDR3 sequence: CASTPPRDFQGNEQFF. CDR3 in DNA: TGTGCCAGCACCCCTCCCCGGGACTTCCAAGGAAATGAGCAGTTCTTC.

There are a few counts of this clone. V gene TRBV6-5 combines with J gene TRBJ2-3; D may be TRBD1 (5 bases). The CDR3 runs to 11 residues. The V and J ends lost 8 bases and 4 bases respectively, with 7 bases between them. Germline V gives CDR1 MNHEY, CDR2 SVGAGI. The CDR3 spells CASVRADTQYF. In DNA, the CDR3 is TGTGCCAGCGTCAGGGCAGATACGCAGTATTTT.

The rearrangement links TRBV9 to TRBJ2-3; no clear D gene. The germline CDR1 and CDR2 sequences are SGDLS and YYNGEE. Trimming stripped 3 bases from V and 6 bases from J, with 8 bases between. The CDR3 loop spans 12 amino acids. The CDR3 bases are TGTGCCAGCAGCGCAACAGAGGATACGCAGTATTTT. As protein: CASSATEDTQYF.

This chain connects TRBV10-2 to TRBJ1-5; D is undetermined. V was cut by 8 bases and J by 4 bases, with 18 bases left in between. CDR3 length: 15 amino acids. Germline lookup yields CDR1 WSHSY and CDR2 SAAADI. CDR3 sequence reads: CASSKSSGQNQPQHF. The CDR3 bases are TGCGCCAGCTCCAAGTCTTCAGGTCAAAATCAGCCCCAGCATTTT.

As DNA, the CDR3 is TGTGCCAGCAGCCGGGGGGCCGACAGCACAGATACGCAGTATTTT. Translated, it gives CASSRGADSTDTQYF. The genes are TRBV25-1 and TRBJ2-3, with D maybe TRBD2 (7 bases). Looked up from germline, CDR1 is MGHDK and CDR2 is SYGVNS. The ends were cut back, 6 bases at V and 0 bases at J, with 13 bases in the middle. This CDR3 contains 15 residues.

The CDR3 DNA sequence: TGTGCCACCAGTGCGGGGGGGAACAATGAGCAGTTCTTC. Protein sequence: CATSAGGNNEQFF. V usage is TRBV24-1 and J usage is TRBJ2-1; 8 bases agree with TRBD2. This CDR3 is built from 13 residues. Unmatched junction bases numbered 1, after V lost 5 bases and J lost 5 bases. Germline CDR1 reads KGHDR; CDR2 reads SFDVKD.

V is TRBV3-1 (or the pseudogene TRBV3-2) and J is TRBJ2-1; 12 bases align to TRBD2. Germline values: CDR1 LGHDT, CDR2 YNNKEL (reference sequence). CDR3 length equals 16 residues. V was clipped by 3 bases and J by 4 bases; unmatched bases: 4. CDR3 coding DNA: TGTGCCAGCAGCCAGGCTGGGACTAGCGGGTACAATGAGCAGTTCTTC. Its protein is CASSQAGTSGYNEQFF.

This clone appeared a few times. V is TRBV5-4 and J is TRBJ2-7, with a possible D match to TRBD1 (6 bases). The CDR3 is made up of 13 amino acids. Looked up from germline, CDR1 is SGHNT and CDR2 is YYREEE (reference sequence). The V gene lost 2 bases and the J gene lost 6 bases, with 12 bases spanning the gap. The CDR3 loop is CASSFLDSREQYV. The CDR3 DNA reads TGTGCCAGCAGCTTTCTGGACAGTCGCGAGCAGTACGTC.

This clone is a singleton in its sample. The rearrangement links TRBV28 to TRBJ2-2, with 9 bases lining up with TRBD1. CDR1 is MDHEN, CDR2 SYDVKM, per germline. The J segment lost 4 bases and the V segment lost 5 bases, leaving 8 bases of the junction unmatched. The CDR3 extends over 16 amino acids. The CDR3: CASSRYRGLGTGELFF. In nucleotides, the CDR3 is TGTGCCAGCAGTAGATACAGGGGGCTAGGCACCGGGGAGCTGTTTTTT.

This rearrangement joins TRBV4-1 to TRBJ1-3; unclear D gene. V lost 0 bases, J lost 8 bases, and 11 bases lay in between. Germline loops: CDR1 MGHRA, CDR2 YSYEKL. This CDR3 has 14 residues. The CDR3 DNA sequence: TGCGCCAGCAGCCAAGACCCGGGTGGCGACACCATATATTTT. This encodes CASSQDPGGDTIYF.